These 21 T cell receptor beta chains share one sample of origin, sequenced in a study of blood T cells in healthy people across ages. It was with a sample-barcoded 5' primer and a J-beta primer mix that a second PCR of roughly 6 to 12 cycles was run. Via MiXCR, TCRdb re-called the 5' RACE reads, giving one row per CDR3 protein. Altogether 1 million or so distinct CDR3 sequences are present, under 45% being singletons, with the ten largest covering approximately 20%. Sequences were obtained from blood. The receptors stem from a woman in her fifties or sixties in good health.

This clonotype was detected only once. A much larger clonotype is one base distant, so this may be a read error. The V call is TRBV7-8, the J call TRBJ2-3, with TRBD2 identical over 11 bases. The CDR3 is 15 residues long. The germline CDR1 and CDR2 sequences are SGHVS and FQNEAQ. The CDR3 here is CAGSRLAGPTDTQYF. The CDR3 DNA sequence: TGTGCCGGCAGCCGACTAGCGGGACCGACAGATACGCAGTATTTT.

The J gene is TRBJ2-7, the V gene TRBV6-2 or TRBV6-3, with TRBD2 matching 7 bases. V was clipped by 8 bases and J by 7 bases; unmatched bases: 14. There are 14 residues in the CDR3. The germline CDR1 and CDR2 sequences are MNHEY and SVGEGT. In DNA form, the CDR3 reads TGTGCCAGCCATACGGGACTAACTCACAATGAGCAGTACTTC. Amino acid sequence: CASHTGLTHNEQYF.

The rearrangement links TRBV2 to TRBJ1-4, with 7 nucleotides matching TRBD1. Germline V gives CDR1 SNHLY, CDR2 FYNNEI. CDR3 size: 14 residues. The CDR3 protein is CVGIRDRVDEKLFF. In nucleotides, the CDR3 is TGTGTCGGCATCCGCGACAGGGTTGATGAAAAACTGTTTTTT.

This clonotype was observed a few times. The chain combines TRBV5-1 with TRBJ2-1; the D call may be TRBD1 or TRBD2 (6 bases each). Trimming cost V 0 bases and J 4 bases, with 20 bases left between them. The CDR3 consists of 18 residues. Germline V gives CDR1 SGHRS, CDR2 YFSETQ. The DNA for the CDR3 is TGCGCCAGCAGCTTGGTGGGGGGCATTGGGCCCCCTTACAATGAGCAGTTCTTC. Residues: CASSLVGGIGPPYNEQFF.

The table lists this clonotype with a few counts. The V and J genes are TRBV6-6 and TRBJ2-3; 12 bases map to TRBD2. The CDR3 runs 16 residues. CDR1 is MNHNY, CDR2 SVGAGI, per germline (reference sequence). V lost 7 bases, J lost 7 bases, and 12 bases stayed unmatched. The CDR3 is CASTTPGLAGMNTQYF. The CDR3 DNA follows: TGTGCCAGCACGACCCCCGGACTAGCGGGAATGAATACGCAGTATTTT.

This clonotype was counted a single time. CDR3 sequence reads: CASSPRTGGSTEAFF. The CDR3 region has the DNA TGCGCCAGCAGCCCCCGGACAGGGGGGAGCACTGAAGCTTTCTTT. The chain uses TRBV5-1 and TRBJ1-1, with 10 bases identical to TRBD1. This CDR3 spans 15 amino acids. Per germline, CDR1 SGHRS and CDR2 YFSETQ. With V trimmed by 4 bases and J by 4 bases, 7 bases remained unmatched.

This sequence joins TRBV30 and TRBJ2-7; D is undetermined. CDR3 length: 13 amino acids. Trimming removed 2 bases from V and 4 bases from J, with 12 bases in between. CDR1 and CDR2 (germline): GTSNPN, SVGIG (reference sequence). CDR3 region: CAWSPKGSYEQYF. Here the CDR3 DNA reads TGTGCCTGGAGTCCAAAGGGAAGTTACGAGCAGTACTTC.

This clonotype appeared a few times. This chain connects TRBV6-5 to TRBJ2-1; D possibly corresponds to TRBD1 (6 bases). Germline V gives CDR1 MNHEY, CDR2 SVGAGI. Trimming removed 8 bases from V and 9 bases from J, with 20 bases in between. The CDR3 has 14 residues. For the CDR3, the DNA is TGTGCCAGCTCCGGGACACAGAAAGGTGTTGAGCAGTTCTTC. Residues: CASSGTQKGVEQFF.

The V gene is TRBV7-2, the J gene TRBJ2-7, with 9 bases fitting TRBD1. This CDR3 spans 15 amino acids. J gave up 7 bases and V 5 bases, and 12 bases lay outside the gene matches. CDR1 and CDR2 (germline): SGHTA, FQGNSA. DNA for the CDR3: TGTGCCAGCAGCCATTCGGGGACAGGGCTTTTTGAGCAGTACTTC. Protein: CASSHSGTGLFEQYF.

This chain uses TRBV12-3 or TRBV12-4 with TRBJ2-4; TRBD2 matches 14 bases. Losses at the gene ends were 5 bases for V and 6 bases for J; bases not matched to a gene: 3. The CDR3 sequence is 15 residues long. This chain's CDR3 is CASSPGLAGANIQYF. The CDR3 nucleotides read TGTGCCAGCAGTCCGGGACTAGCGGGAGCAAACATTCAGTACTTC.

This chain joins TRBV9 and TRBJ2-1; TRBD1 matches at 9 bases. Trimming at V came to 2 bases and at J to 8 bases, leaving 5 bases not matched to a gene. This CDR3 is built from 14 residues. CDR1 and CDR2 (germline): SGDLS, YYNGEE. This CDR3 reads CASSVQDRGHEQFF. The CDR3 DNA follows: TGTGCCAGCAGCGTCCAGGACAGGGGCCATGAGCAGTTCTTC.

CDR3 coding DNA: TGCGCCACCGGACTAGAGGGCCATGAGCAGTTCTTC. Translation: CATGLEGHEQFF. The chain employs TRBV5-1 and TRBJ2-1; 7 bases line up with TRBD2. J gave up 8 bases and V 9 bases, and 8 bases lay outside the gene matches. This CDR3 is built from 12 residues. Looked up from germline, CDR1 is SGHRS and CDR2 is YFSETQ.

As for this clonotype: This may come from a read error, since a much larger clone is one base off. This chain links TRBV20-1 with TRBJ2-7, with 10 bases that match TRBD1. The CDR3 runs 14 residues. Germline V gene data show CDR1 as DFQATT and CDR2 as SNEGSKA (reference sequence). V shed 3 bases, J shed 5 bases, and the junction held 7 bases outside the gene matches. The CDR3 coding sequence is TGCAGTGCTAGTGGGGACAGGGGCAGTCACGAGCAGTACTTC. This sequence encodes CSASGDRGSHEQYF.

The CDR3 sequence: CASSLVSRAETQFF. The CDR3 bases are TGTGCCAGCAGCTTAGTCTCCAGGGCAGAGACCCAGTTCTTC. The V gene is TRBV7-9, the J gene TRBJ2-1, with D possibly matching TRBD1 (5 bases). V lost 1 base to trimming and J lost 13 bases, with 17 bases between them. CDR3 length: 14 residues. The germline V gene encodes CDR1 SEHNR and CDR2 FQNEAQ (reference sequence).

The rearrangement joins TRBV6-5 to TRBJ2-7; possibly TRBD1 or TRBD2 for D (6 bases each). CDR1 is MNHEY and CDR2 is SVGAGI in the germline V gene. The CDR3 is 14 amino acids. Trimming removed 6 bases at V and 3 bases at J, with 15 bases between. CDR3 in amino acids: CASRRGAELYEQYF. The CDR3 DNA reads TGTGCCAGCAGGAGGGGGGCAGAGCTCTACGAGCAGTACTTC.

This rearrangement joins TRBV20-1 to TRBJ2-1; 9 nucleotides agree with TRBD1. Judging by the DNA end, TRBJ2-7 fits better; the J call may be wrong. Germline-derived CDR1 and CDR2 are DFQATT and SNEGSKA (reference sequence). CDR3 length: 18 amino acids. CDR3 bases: TGCAGTGCTAGAGATCCTCGTTCCGGGACAGGGAGACCCTACGAGCAGTACTTC. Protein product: CSARDPRSGTGRPYEQYF.

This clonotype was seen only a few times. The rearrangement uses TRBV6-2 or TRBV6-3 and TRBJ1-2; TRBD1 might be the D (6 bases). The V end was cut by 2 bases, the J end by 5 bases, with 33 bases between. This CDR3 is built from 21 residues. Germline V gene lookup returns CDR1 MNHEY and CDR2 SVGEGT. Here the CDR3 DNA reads TGTGCCAGCAGTTACCTTTTCCAACCACCGACAGGTATGAGAGAAGATTATGGCTACACCTTC. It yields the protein CASSYLFQPPTGMREDYGYTF.

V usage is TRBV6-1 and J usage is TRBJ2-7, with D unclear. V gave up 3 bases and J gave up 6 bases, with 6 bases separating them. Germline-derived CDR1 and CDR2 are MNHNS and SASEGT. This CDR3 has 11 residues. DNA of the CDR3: TGTGCCAGCAGTGATCCTGCCGAGCAGTACTTC. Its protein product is CASSDPAEQYF.

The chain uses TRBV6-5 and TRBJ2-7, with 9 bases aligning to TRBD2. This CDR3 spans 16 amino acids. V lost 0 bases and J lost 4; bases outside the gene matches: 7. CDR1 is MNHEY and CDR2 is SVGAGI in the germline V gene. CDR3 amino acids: CASSYSRLAGFYEQYF. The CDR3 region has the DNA TGTGCCAGCAGTTACTCCCGGCTAGCGGGGTTTTACGAGCAGTACTTC.

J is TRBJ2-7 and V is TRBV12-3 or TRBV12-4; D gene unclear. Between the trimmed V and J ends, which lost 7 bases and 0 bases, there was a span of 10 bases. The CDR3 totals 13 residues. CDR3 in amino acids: CASTSRFSYEQYF. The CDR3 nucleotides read TGTGCCAGCACCAGCCGGTTCTCCTACGAGCAGTACTTC.

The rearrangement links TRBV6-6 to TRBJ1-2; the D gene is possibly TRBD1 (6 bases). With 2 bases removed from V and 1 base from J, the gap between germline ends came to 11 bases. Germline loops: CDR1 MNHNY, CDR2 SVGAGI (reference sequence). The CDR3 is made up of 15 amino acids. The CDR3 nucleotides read TGTGCCAGCAGTTACCTCAGGACAGATAACTATGGCTACACCTTC. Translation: CASSYLRTDNYGYTF.